The 12 T cell receptor beta chains presented below share a single source sample, sequenced in a study of control samples from healthy donors and cancer patients. Measured with immunoSEQ multiplex PCR; TCRdb has only the in-frame clones, and not every one. The data contain some 120,000 clones, more than 75% of them seen just once; the ten biggest clones take up over 6.5%. Sample: blood. These receptors were obtained from a man aged 35-49 years in good health.

The V call is TRBV10-3, the J call TRBJ1-6; D is possibly TRBD1 (5 bases). The CDR3 spans 14 residues. With 3 bases removed from V and 9 bases from J, the gap between germline ends came to 12 bases. Germline CDR1 reads ENHRY; CDR2 reads SYGVKD. CDR3 sequence (DNA): TGTGCCATCAGTGAAAGGGGAGAGGGTTCACCCCTCCACTTT. It yields the protein CAISERGEGSPLHF.

The V call is TRBV13, the J call TRBJ2-5, with 11 bases that match TRBD1. The trim removed 9 bases at V and 5 bases at J, leaving 8 bases unmatched. The germline gives CDR1 PRHDT, CDR2 FYEKMQ (reference sequence). This CDR3 is 14 amino acids long. CDR3 in DNA: TGTGCCAGTTTCGAACGGGACAGGGGGGAGACCCAGTACTTC. This translates into CASFERDRGETQYF. Full variable domain (outside the CDR3, taken from reference TRBV13 and TRBJ2-5): AAGVIQSPRHLIKEKRETATLKCYPIPRHDTVYWYQQGPGQDPQFLISFYEKMQSDKGSIPDRFSAQQFSDYHSELNMSSLELGDSALYFCASFERDRGETQYFGPGTRLLVL.

This clone was seen a single time. The chain combines TRBV19 with TRBJ1-5; TRBD1 agrees at 7 bases. Germline CDR1 reads LNHDA; CDR2 reads SQIVND (reference sequence). The CDR3 is 16 amino acids. V dropped 2 bases and J dropped 4; count of bases not matched to a gene: 8. CDR3 loop: CASSIIYGTANQPQHF. Written as DNA, the CDR3 is TGTGCCAGTAGTATAATTTATGGGACAGCGAATCAGCCCCAGCATTTT.

The chain couples TRBV3-1 (or the pseudogene TRBV3-2) to TRBJ1-1; no clear D. CDR3 length: 15 amino acids. Germline CDR1 LGHDT, CDR2 YNNKEL (reference sequence). The germline V and J ends were trimmed by 1 base and 5 bases, with 14 bases remaining between them. CDR3 in DNA: TGTGCCAGCAGCCAAGCTCGTATGAGAGGGACTGAAGCTTTCTTT. As protein: CASSQARMRGTEAFF.

The chain has TRBV7-6 and TRBJ2-5; TRBD2 agrees at 11 bases. The V and J ends lost 5 bases and 3 bases, in that order; junction bases with no gene match: 11. The germline gives CDR1 SGHVS, CDR2 FNYEAQ. This CDR3 contains 17 residues. This CDR3 reads CASSPWASGGLKETQYF. DNA for the CDR3: TGTGCCAGCAGCCCGTGGGCTAGCGGGGGGTTAAAAGAGACCCAGTACTTC.

The rearrangement uses TRBV18 and TRBJ1-4; D is unclear. The V end lost 6 bases, the J end lost 5 bases, and 13 bases lay between the germline ends. The CDR3 is 14 amino acids. Germline CDR1 reads KGHSH; CDR2 reads LQKENI. CDR3 in DNA: TGTGCCAGCTCTGCCCCCAGACCCAATGAAAAACTGTTTTTT. Its translation is CASSAPRPNEKLFF.

CDR3 DNA: TGCAGCGTCGGACAGGGTGCAACCTACGAGCAGTACTTC. This sequence encodes CSVGQGATYEQYF. The chain joins TRBV29-1 to TRBJ2-7; 8 bases are a match to TRBD1. The CDR3 totals 13 residues. Germline-derived CDR1 and CDR2 are SQVTM and ANQGSEA. The V and J ends lost 6 bases and 2 bases, in that order; junction bases with no gene match: 6.

This clone was seen a single time. The V call is TRBV30, the J call TRBJ1-1; D remains ambiguous. Germline lookup yields CDR1 GTSNPN and CDR2 SVGIG (reference sequence). This CDR3 is 13 amino acids long. Trimming stripped 2 bases from V and 1 base from J, with 8 bases between. Here the CDR3 reads CAWSPGANTEAFF. Written as DNA, the CDR3 is TGTGCCTGGAGTCCAGGAGCGAACACTGAAGCTTTCTTT.

The chain combines TRBV24-1 with TRBJ1-2; tentatively, D is TRBD1 (5 bases). The germline V and J ends were trimmed by 3 bases and 4 bases, with 8 bases remaining between them. Germline V lookup: CDR1 KGHDR, CDR2 SFDVKD. The CDR3 length is 13 residues. The CDR3 nucleotides read TGTGCCACCAGTGATCCGGGGACCTATGGCTACACCTTC. Its translation: CATSDPGTYGYTF.

The chain uses TRBV7-9 and TRBJ2-7; 7 nucleotides match TRBD1. Germline V gives CDR1 SEHNR, CDR2 FQNEAQ (reference sequence). V lost 5 bases to trimming and J lost 3 bases; unmatched junction nucleotides: 7. The CDR3 extends over 14 amino acids. The DNA for the CDR3 is TGTGCCAGCAGCCCTCGGACAGGCATCTACGAGCAGTACTTC. It codes for CASSPRTGIYEQYF.

This chain links TRBV7-8 with TRBJ1-3; 7 positions agree with TRBD1. Germline-derived CDR1 and CDR2 are SGHVS and FQNEAQ. The V and J ends lost 7 bases and 2 bases, in that order; junction bases with no gene match: 11. This CDR3 is built from 16 residues. CDR3 amino acids: CASILGQPTAGNTIYF. The DNA for the CDR3 is TGTGCCAGCATCCTGGGACAGCCCACGGCTGGAAACACCATATATTTT.

This clone was counted a single time. This chain uses TRBV11-2 with TRBJ1-1; D may be TRBD1 (5 bases). V lost 7 bases and J lost 5, with 17 bases in between. Germline lookup yields CDR1 SGHAT and CDR2 FQNNGV. The CDR3 consists of 14 residues. In nucleotides, the CDR3 is TGTGCCAGCACCATGGGCGAGGGGAGTACTGAAGCTTTCTTT. Amino acids: CASTMGEGSTEAFF.